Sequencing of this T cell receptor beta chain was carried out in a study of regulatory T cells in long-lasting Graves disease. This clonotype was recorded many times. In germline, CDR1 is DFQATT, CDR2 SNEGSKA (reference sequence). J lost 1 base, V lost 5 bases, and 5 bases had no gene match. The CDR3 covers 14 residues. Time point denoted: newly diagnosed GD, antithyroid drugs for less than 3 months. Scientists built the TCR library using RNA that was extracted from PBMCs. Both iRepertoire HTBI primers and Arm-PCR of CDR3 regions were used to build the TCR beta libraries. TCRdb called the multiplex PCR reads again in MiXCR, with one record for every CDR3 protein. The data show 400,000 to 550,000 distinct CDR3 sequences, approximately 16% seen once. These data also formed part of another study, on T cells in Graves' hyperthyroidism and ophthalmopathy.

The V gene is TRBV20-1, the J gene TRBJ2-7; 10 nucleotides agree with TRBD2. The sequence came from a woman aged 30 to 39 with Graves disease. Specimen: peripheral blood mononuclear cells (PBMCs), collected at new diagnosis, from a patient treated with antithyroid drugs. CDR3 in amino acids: CSAGGTSESYEQYF. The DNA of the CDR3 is TGCAGTGCTGGAGGGACTAGCGAATCCTACGAGCAGTACTTC.